This T cell receptor beta chain originates from a study of beta chain features in type 1 diabetes. Study details: Comparable age, gender and cell yields were observed in patients relative to healthy donors. Overall study findings and caveats: Across patients, naive, central memory and Treg TCRB repertoires exhibited apparently greater similarity than was observed across healthy donors.

The entirety of the isolated RNA underwent reverse transcription, so expressed TCRB transcripts were sequenced. The protocol was immunoSEQ multiplex PCR, while the TCRdb copy is restricted to in-frame clones and leaves out a portion. The sample has around 340,000 clones; around 19% are singletons. This clone was seen a few times. Its target is not known. This TCR derives from a woman aged 18-29 years in good health. Sequencing input: naive CD4+ T cells from blood.

CDR3 nucleotide sequence: TGTGCCAGCCGACAGGGAGACACTGAAGCTTTCTTT. This codes for CASRQGDTEAFF. The V call is TRBV18, the J call TRBJ1-1; 7 nucleotides agree with TRBD1. With V trimmed by 8 bases and J by 3 bases, 3 bases remained unmatched. The germline V gene has CDR1 KGHSH and CDR2 LQKENI. The CDR3 runs to 12 residues.